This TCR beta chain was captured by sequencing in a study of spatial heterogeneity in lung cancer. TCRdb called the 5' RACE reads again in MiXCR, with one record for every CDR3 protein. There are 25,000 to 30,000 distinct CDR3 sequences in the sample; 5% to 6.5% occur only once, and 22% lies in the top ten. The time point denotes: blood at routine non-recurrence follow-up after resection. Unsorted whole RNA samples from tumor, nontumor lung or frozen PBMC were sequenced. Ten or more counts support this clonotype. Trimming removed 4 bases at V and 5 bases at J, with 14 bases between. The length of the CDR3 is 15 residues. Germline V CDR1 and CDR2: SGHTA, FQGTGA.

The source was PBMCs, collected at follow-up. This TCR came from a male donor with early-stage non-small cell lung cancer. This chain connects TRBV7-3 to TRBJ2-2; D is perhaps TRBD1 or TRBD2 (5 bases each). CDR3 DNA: TGTGCCAGCAGCTCCGGGACGGCCGGTACCGGGGAGCTGTTTTTT. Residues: CASSSGTAGTGELFF.